This T cell receptor beta chain was documented in a study of CD8+CD57+ T cells in acquired aplastic anemia. The CDR3 covers 12 residues. Germline V gene lookup returns CDR1 SGDLS and CDR2 YYNGEE. Genomic DNA was employed as the template in profiling TCR beta VDJ and CDR3. TCRdb re-called the reads with MiXCR, one entry per CDR3 protein. The sample lists under 350,000 distinct CDR3 sequences, about 50% occurring once. Flow cytometry had shown expanded CD8+CD57+ cells in the patients chosen for sequencing. On this clonotype: One end of the junction does not line up with germline, which may come from a read error.

This clonotype originated in a human donor with aplastic anemia. The sequencing sample was made of sorted CD4+, CD8+, or CD8+CD57+ T cells (not recorded which) from PBMCs. The J gene is TRBJ2-7, the V gene TRBV9, with D perhaps given as TRBD1 or TRBD2 (5 bases each). Here the CDR3 DNA reads TGTGCCAGCAGCAAACCACCGGGACCTCGAGGCTTC. Amino acid sequence: CASSKPPGPRGF.